This T cell receptor beta chain is from a study of blood T cell repertoires in COVID-19 (dated by TCRdb to 2018 to 2021). As for the study more broadly: Samples from collaborators originated in the United States, Italy and Spain and spanned both the acute and convalescent phases of COVID-19. The repertoires were released in a freely available public database intended as a resource for research on the immune response to SARS-CoV-2. Subjects who had been exposed to COVID-19, were actively infected with it, or had recovered from it provided the deeply sampled blood TCRbeta repertoires that made up the dataset. HLA class I and class II types, where available, came from metadata supplied by the sample provider rather than from assay-based typing. The sample metadata nearly always contained a de-identified subject ID, COVID-19 status, age in years and sex. Samples were obtained from the ongoing ImmuneRACE study (first 160 participants) and from some 1,200 subjects provided by 6 global collaborators. The prospective study material was composed of cDNA or gDNA derived from T cells, B-cell-depleted T cells, or PBMCs. Results the study describes overall, beyond this receptor: The amount of clinical and demographic metadata varied by source and participant and was provided uncurated.

TCRbeta CDR3 regions were amplified from genomic DNA by means of the immunoSEQ Assay, a bias-controlled multiplex PCR. In the source study's methods: Nucleated cell counts per sample were estimated from amplification of reference gene primers within the assay. Sequence reads were collapsed and filtered to measure the absolute abundance of every unique TCRbeta CDR3 rearrangement. For each sample, productive Simpson clonality was calculated by taking the square root of Simpson's diversity index across productive rearrangements. TCRdb carries this immuneACCESS record with in-frame sequences only. Its versions omit some clonotypes, under half of them owing to an unresolved V gene in the studies checked, with the rest unexplained. That table supplies the V and J calls and clone size; D and trimming were determined from the DNA. This sample gives 150,000 to 200,000 clones in total; around four fifths of them show up just once. The ten biggest clones cover approximately 0.97% of the sample.

One collaborating source in Seattle enrolled patients during active infection and followed them longitudinally through the course of disease. Collaborating institutions collected whole blood in K2EDTA tubes following their own protocols. Collaborator samples were shipped for TCRbeta analysis as frozen whole blood, isolated PBMCs, or DNA extracted from either sample type. In this sample, this clone turned up once. Its antigen specificity is not known. Qualities for individual bases were not recorded, and no much larger clone is one base off. The receptor was derived from a man aged 55 to 70 with COVID-19, enrolled during active disease. Sequenced material: peripheral blood.

DNA sequence: TGTGCCAGCAGTTCCGACAGAGCAAAGGGTGTGAACACTGAAGCTTTCTTT. Its coded protein is CASSSDRAKGVNTEAFF. Rearrangement joined TRBV27 to TRBJ1-1; the D region possibly corresponds to TRBD1 (5 bases align). For CDR1 and CDR2, the germline V gene (reference sequence) lists MNHEY and SMNVEV. Reading from cysteine to phenylalanine, the CDR3 counts 17 amino acids. Only CDR3 DNA is held: 51 bases, read in frame from base 1. Trimming costs V 4 bases and J 0 bases, and their ends lie 18 bases apart.